This T cell receptor beta chain comes out of a study of T cell changes during pregnancy in multiple sclerosis. TCRdb's copy holds only in-frame clones and misses some; the assay was immunoSEQ multiplex PCR. The data contain approximately 40,000 clones, under 95% of them singletons. This TCR was sampled from a female donor with multiple sclerosis, enrolled in a pregnancy study. This sample comprised CD8+ T cells from peripheral blood mononuclear cells, obtained in the third trimester of pregnancy.

The CDR3 reads CASTLVREGHTDTQYF. DNA of the CDR3: TGTGCCAGCACCTTGGTGAGGGAGGGCCATACAGATACGCAGTATTTT. The chain combines TRBV7-9 with TRBJ2-3; 7 bases map to TRBD2. Trimming removed 7 bases from V and 3 bases from J; junction bases left unmatched: 13. The CDR3 length is 16 residues. CDR1 is SEHNR, CDR2 FQNEAQ, per germline (reference sequence).